A selection of T cell receptor beta chains follows, all from one sample in a study of early T cells in non-severe SARS-CoV-2 infection. Using its own MiXCR run on the 5' RACE reads, TCRdb lists one record per CDR3 protein. The sample carries 40,000 to 65,000 distinct CDR3 sequences, approximately 8% recorded once. Sequencing was performed on whole blood. The receptors were sampled from an adult who was a healthcare worker with PCR-confirmed SARS-CoV-2 infection or an uninfected control (not recorded which). CDR3s include the opening cysteine and the closing phenylalanine or tryptophan. Fields, in order: J gene, V gene, D gene, CDR3 length, clone size, CDR3 protein, CDR3 DNA. D genes are given only for firm matches. Size is stated for part of the rows, as once, few or many counts, or as a class when the clone is expanded.

TRBJ2-5	TRBV27	.	15	.	CASSPRPADPRDQYF	TGTGCCAGCAGTCCCCGACCAGCGGACCCCAGGGACCAGTACTTC
TRBJ2-1	TRBV5-5	TRBD1	13	many	CASSLGDRDEQFF	TGTGCCAGCAGCTTGGGGGACAGGGACGAGCAGTTCTTC
TRBJ2-3	TRBV7-6	.	15	few	CASSLAAGPRDTQYF	TGTGCCAGCAGCTTAGCGGCAGGGCCTCGGGATACGCAGTATTTT
TRBJ2-7	TRBV4-1	TRBD1	16	.	CASSQGDRLGGYEQYF	TGCGCCAGCAGCCAGGGGGACAGGCTGGGGGGCTACGAGCAGTACTTC
TRBJ2-7	TRBV30	TRBD1	11	few	CAWDRAYEQYF	TGTGCCTGGGACAGGGCATACGAGCAGTACTTC
TRBJ1-4	TRBV7-9	.	12	.	CASSRKNEKLFF	TGTGCCAGCAGTCGAAAGAATGAAAAACTGTTTTTT
TRBJ1-2	TRBV29-1	.	14	.	CSVEGGRTPYGYTF	TGCAGCGTTGAAGGTGGGAGGACCCCCTATGGCTACACCTTC
TRBJ2-3	TRBV5-6	.	15	many	CASSPLTTRRATQYF	TGTGCCAGCAGCCCGCTGACTACTAGACGAGCCACGCAGTATTTT
TRBJ2-2	TRBV20-1	.	14	many	CSAREITNTGELFF	TGCAGTGCTAGAGAGATAACTAACACCGGGGAGCTGTTTTTT
TRBJ2-7	TRBV7-2	.	13	.	CASSHERFYEQYF	TGTGCCAGCAGTCACGAAAGGTTCTACGAGCAGTACTTC
TRBJ1-2	TRBV3-1	.	15	many	CASSAWDGPFYGYTF	TGTGCCAGCAGCGCCTGGGACGGACCGTTCTATGGCTACACCTTC
TRBJ2-7	TRBV21-1	.	17	.	CASSKKLWRSRAYEQYF	TGTGCCAGCAGCAAAAAACTATGGCGGAGCCGCGCCTACGAGCAGTACTTC
TRBJ1-4	TRBV5-1	.	13	many	CASTGGDNEKLFF	TGCGCCAGTACAGGAGGGGATAATGAAAAACTGTTTTTT
TRBJ2-3	TRBV4-2	TRBD2	16	many	CASSQVAGTSTDTQYF	TGTGCCAGCAGTCAAGTAGCGGGAACTAGCACAGATACGCAGTATTTT
TRBJ1-6	TRBV28	.	13	few	CASSLTYNSPLHF	TGTGCCAGCAGTCTTACCTATAATTCACCCCTCCACTTT
TRBJ1-2	TRBV5-1	TRBD1	13	many	CASSPRTGHGYTF	TGCGCCAGCAGCCCCAGGACAGGGCATGGCTACACCTTC
TRBJ2-3	TRBV28	.	12	few	CASSRYPDTQYF	TGTGCCAGCAGTCGTTACCCAGATACGCAGTATTTT
TRBJ2-3	TRBV6-1	TRBD1	14	many	CASTGQGYTDTQYF	TGTGCCAGCACGGGACAGGGATACACAGATACGCAGTATTTT
TRBJ2-1	TRBV30	.	17	many	CAWSVRSGRPNYNEQFF	TGTGCCTGGAGTGTCCGAAGCGGAAGGCCTAATTACAATGAGCAGTTCTTC
TRBJ1-5	TRBV20-1	.	15	many	CSARAGTRGNQPQHF	TGCAGTGCTAGAGCCGGGACACGGGGCAATCAGCCCCAGCATTTT
TRBJ1-2	TRBV29-1	.	12	few	CSVVKSNYGYTF	TGCAGCGTTGTAAAGAGTAACTATGGCTACACCTTC
TRBJ1-6	TRBV7-2	.	15	.	CASSLSGTYNSPLHF	TGTGCCAGCAGCTTATCAGGGACCTATAATTCACCCCTCCACTTT
TRBJ1-2	TRBV4-2	.	14	many	CASSQGSQGRGYTF	TGTGCCAGCAGCCAAGGATCGCAGGGCCGTGGCTACACCTTC
TRBJ2-1	TRBV29-1	TRBD2	13	many	CSAFRRRAGEKFF	TGCAGCGCGTTTCGGCGGCGGGCGGGGGAAAAGTTCTTC
TRBJ2-2	TRBV11-2	.	14	many	CASSLAGNTGELFF	TGTGCCAGCAGCTTAGCGGGGAACACCGGGGAGCTGTTTTTT
TRBJ2-7	TRBV29-1	.	11	many	CSGGTGYEQYF	TGCAGCGGCGGGACTGGCTACGAGCAGTACTTC
TRBJ2-1	TRBV7-2	TRBD2	15	few	CASSQLAGSYNEQFF	TGTGCCAGCAGCCAACTAGCGGGGTCCTACAATGAGCAGTTCTTC
TRBJ2-1	TRBV20-1	.	17	few	CSARDSRAAGTHNEQFF	TGCAGTGCTAGAGATAGTCGTGCGGCGGGGACACACAATGAGCAGTTCTTC
TRBJ2-1	TRBV3-1	.	14	.	CASSQGRAGNEQFF	TGTGCCAGCAGCCAAGGCCGGGCTGGCAATGAGCAGTTCTTC
TRBJ2-1	TRBV6-1	.	12	.	CVSQFSYNEQFF	TGTGTCAGCCAGTTCTCCTACAATGAGCAGTTCTTC
TRBJ2-1	TRBV20-1	TRBD2	17	many	CSAQKISSGVRYNEQFF	TGCAGTGCCCAAAAGATATCTAGCGGGGTCAGGTACAATGAGCAGTTCTTC
TRBJ2-1	TRBV6-5	.	15	few	CASSYQVWGGDEQFF	TGTGCCAGCAGTTACCAGGTATGGGGAGGAGATGAGCAGTTCTTC